The rows below give T cell receptor beta chains drawn from one sample of a study of lymphopenia after photon versus proton radiotherapy. Using immunoSEQ multiplex PCR, the repertoire was profiled, and TCRdb retains in-frame clones only, with some absent. The data show approximately 16,000 clones, approximately 82% seen once. The sequences come from peripheral blood, collected from a patient treated with proton-based radiotherapy. The origin of the receptors is a man in his 70s with pancreatic cancer. Both conserved end residues are part of each CDR3. Fields, in order: J gene, D gene, clone size, V gene, CDR3 DNA, CDR3 protein. The D gene is left open where the match is weak. Clone size is stated in some rows and not others, as once, few, many or a class when expanded.

>TRBJ1-2|-|-|TRBV16
TGTGCCAGCAGCCAAAATCCGGGGCTGGGTGGCTACACCTTC
CASSQNPGLGGYTF
>TRBJ1-3|-|-|TRBV13
TGTGCCAGCAGCTTTTCCGGCTCTGGAAACACCATATATTTT
CASSFSGSGNTIYF
>TRBJ2-7|-|-|TRBV28
TGTGCCAGCAGCCCGGGACCCCTTGGACCCCAGGGGTCCTACGAGCAGTACTTC
CASSPGPLGPQGSYEQYF
>TRBJ2-2|TRBD1|-|TRBV10-3
TGTGCCATCGGAACAGGGGCAAACACCGGGGAGCTGTTTTTT
CAIGTGANTGELFF
>TRBJ2-3|-|-|TRBV6-1
TGTGCCAGCAGTGAGGGGAGACAGCCGCCATGGGGTACGCAGTATTTT
CASSEGRQPPWGTQYF
>TRBJ2-3|-|-|TRBV7-2
TGTGCCAGCAGCTCCGATGGAGCCGAAGATACGCAGTATTTT
CASSSDGAEDTQYF
>TRBJ2-2|TRBD1|once|TRBV4-2
TGTGCCAGCCTCCCGGACAGGGGGGCCGGGGAGCTGTTTTTT
CASLPDRGAGELFF
>TRBJ1-1|-|-|TRBV12-5
TGTGCTAGTGGTTTGGCTAACACTGAAGCTTTCTTT
CASGLANTEAFF
>TRBJ2-7|TRBD2|-|TRBV11-3
TGTGCCAGCAGCTACAAGGCGGGAAGAGTAGCGGGCCCCTCCTACGAGCAGTACTTC
CASSYKAGRVAGPSYEQYF
>TRBJ1-3|-|-|TRBV30
TGTGCCTGGGAAACAGGGTGGGCTGGAAACACCATATATTTT
CAWETGWAGNTIYF
>TRBJ2-2|-|once|TRBV30
TGTGCCTGGACAGGGACCAGCACCGGGGAGCTGTTTTTT
CAWTGTSTGELFF
>TRBJ2-7|-|few|TRBV7-9
TGTGCCAGCAGCTTTCCCCCTTCGACCTACGAGCAGTACTTC
CASSFPPSTYEQYF
>TRBJ1-3|TRBD1|-|TRBV18
TGTGCCAGCTCACCTCGACAGGGGTGGACCTCCTCTGGAAACACCATATATTTT
CASSPRQGWTSSGNTIYF
>TRBJ2-7|-|-|TRBV2
TGTGCCAGTGAAGGGTCAGTTGAGGAGTACGAGCAGTACTTC
CASEGSVEEYEQYF
>TRBJ1-2|-|few|TRBV7-9
TGTGCCAGCAGCTTAAGCCAATATGGCTACACCTTC
CASSLSQYGYTF
>TRBJ1-2|-|-|TRBV5-1
TGCGCCAGCAGCTTGGGCTCAAACTCCGCTAACTATGGCTACACCTTC
CASSLGSNSANYGYTF
>TRBJ1-4|-|once|TRBV1
TGCACCAGCAGCCGAGGACCGAGGCAGGGGGCGCGTGAAAAACTGTTTTTT
CTSSRGPRQGAREKLFF
>TRBJ2-1|TRBD1|once|TRBV9
TGTGCCAGCAGCGTAGAAGGACAGGACCTCAATGAGCAGTTCTTC
CASSVEGQDLNEQFF
>TRBJ2-7|-|-|TRBV14
TGTGCCAGCAGCCAACGACAGGCCGGCTACGAGCAGTACTTC
CASSQRQAGYEQYF
>TRBJ2-1|-|-|TRBV19
TGTGCCAGTAGTATAGATCTACCGGGGACGGGCAACAATGAGCAGTTCTTC
CASSIDLPGTGNNEQFF
>TRBJ1-1|-|-|TRBV2
TGTGCCAGCTCCGGAGTCGGACAGCTCAACACTGAAGCTTTCTTT
CASSGVGQLNTEAFF
>TRBJ2-1|-|-|TRBV6-1
TGTGCCAGCAGTCGATTGGACCCTCCATATGGTGAGCAGTTCTTC
CASSRLDPPYGEQFF
>TRBJ1-2|-|-|TRBV7-3
TGTGCCAGCAGGGTCAGGCCGGCTAACTATGGCTACACCTTC
CASRVRPANYGYTF
>TRBJ2-1|TRBD2|-|TRBV11-3
TGTGCCAGCAGGAGTGGGCTAGCGGGAGGTGAGCAGTTCTTC
CASRSGLAGGEQFF
>TRBJ1-2|TRBD1|-|TRBV6-5
TGTGCCAGCAGGTCTCCGGGACAGCAGAATTATGGCTACACCTTC
CASRSPGQQNYGYTF
>TRBJ1-6|-|-|TRBV5-1
TGCGCCAGCAGCTTAAGACAAGATAATTCACCCCTCCACTTT
CASSLRQDNSPLHF
>TRBJ1-1|-|-|TRBV14
TGTGCCAGCAGCCTTCGGGCCCTCTGGCCTGAAGCTTTCTTT
CASSLRALWPEAFF
>TRBJ1-2|-|-|TRBV30
TGTGCCTGGAGTGTAGCTGTTAACTATGGCTACACCTTC
CAWSVAVNYGYTF
>TRBJ2-2|TRBD2|-|TRBV7-6
TGTGCCAGCAGCTTCAGGACTAGCGGGGGTGGATTTGGCGCCGGGGAGCTGTTTTTT
CASSFRTSGGGFGAGELFF
>TRBJ2-5|-|-|TRBV9
TGTGCCAGCAGCGTAGATGGCTGGTGGCAAGAGACCCAGTACTTC
CASSVDGWWQETQYF
>TRBJ1-4|TRBD1|-|TRBV19
TGTGCCAGTAGTATGGACAGGGGATCGGTGTCTAATGAAAAACTGTTTTTT
CASSMDRGSVSNEKLFF
>TRBJ2-3|TRBD2|-|TRBV18
TGTGCCAGCTCACCCCAGCGGGGCTCTAGCACAGATACGCAGTATTTT
CASSPQRGSSTDTQYF
>TRBJ2-7|-|-|TRBV2
TGTGCCAGCACTGCCGTCGGTCGGTCCTACGAGCAGTACTTC
CASTAVGRSYEQYF
>TRBJ2-3|TRBD2|-|TRBV7-3
TGTGCCAGCAGCCCGAACGGCGGGGGAAACACAGATACGCAGTATTTT
CASSPNGGGNTDTQYF
>TRBJ2-3|TRBD1|-|TRBV5-1
TGCGCCAGCAGCCTACAGGGGGGTAACACAGATACGCAGTATTTT
CASSLQGGNTDTQYF
>TRBJ2-7|TRBD1|-|TRBV11-3
TGTGCCAGCAGACTGGACAGGGGGCCCTACGAGCAGTACTTC
CASRLDRGPYEQYF
>TRBJ2-2|TRBD2|-|TRBV5-1
TGCGCCAGCAGCCTAAGACTAGCAGGCGGCACCGGGGAGCTGTTTTTT
CASSLRLAGGTGELFF
>TRBJ2-7|-|few|TRBV11-2
TGTGCCAGCAGCGATCTAGTTATCCAGTACTTC
CASSDLVIQYF
>TRBJ2-5|-|-|TRBV7-8
TGTGCCAGCAGCTTAGCCCCAGAGACCCAGTACTTC
CASSLAPETQYF
>TRBJ2-7|TRBD2|-|TRBV2
TGTGCCAGCAGGCCCCAGACTAGCGGTACCTACGAGCAGTACTTC
CASRPQTSGTYEQYF
>TRBJ2-7|TRBD1|-|TRBV10-1
TGCGCCAGCAGTTCCGACAGGGGGCTCGCCGAGCAGTACTTC
CASSSDRGLAEQYF
>TRBJ1-3|-|-|TRBV19
TGTGCCAGCCCCAGTAACTCTGGAAACACCATATATTTT
CASPSNSGNTIYF
>TRBJ1-6|-|-|TRBV11-2
TGTGCCAGCAGCCGTGTAGGGGGAACGGATTCACCCCTCCACTTT
CASSRVGGTDSPLHF
>TRBJ2-6|-|-|TRBV27
TGTGCCAGCAGTTTGTTAGCCAGGGTTGGGGCCAACGTCCTGACTTTC
CASSLLARVGANVLTF
>TRBJ1-1|TRBD1|-|TRBV27
TGTGCCAGCAGTTCCCAGGGGGCGGTGAGAACTGAAGCTTTCTTT
CASSSQGAVRTEAFF
>TRBJ2-3|-|-|TRBV5-1
TGCGCCAGCAGCTTGGCCATAGACAGGAACGCAGATACGCAGTATTTT
CASSLAIDRNADTQYF
>TRBJ1-1|-|-|TRBV5-1
TGCGCCAGCAGCTTGGGGTGGGGGAACACTGAAGCTTTCTTT
CASSLGWGNTEAFF
>TRBJ1-2|TRBD1|-|TRBV19
TGTGCCAGCGCTATCGGGACAGGGGTCTATGGCTACACCTTC
CASAIGTGVYGYTF